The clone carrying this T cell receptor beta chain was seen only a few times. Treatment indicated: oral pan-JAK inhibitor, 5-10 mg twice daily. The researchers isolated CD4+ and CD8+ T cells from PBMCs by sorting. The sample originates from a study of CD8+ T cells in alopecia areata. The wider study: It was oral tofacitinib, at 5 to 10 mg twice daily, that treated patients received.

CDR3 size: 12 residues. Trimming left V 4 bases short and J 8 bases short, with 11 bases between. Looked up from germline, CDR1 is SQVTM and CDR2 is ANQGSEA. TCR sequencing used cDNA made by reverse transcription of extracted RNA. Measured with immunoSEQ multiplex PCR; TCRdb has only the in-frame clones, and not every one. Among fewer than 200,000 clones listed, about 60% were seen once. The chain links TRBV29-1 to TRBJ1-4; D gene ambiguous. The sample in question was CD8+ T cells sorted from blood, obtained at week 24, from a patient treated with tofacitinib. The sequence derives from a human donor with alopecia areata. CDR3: CSVGVGPEKLFF. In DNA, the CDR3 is TGCAGCGTTGGAGTTGGACCGGAAAAACTGTTTTTT.